The 10 T cell receptor beta chains in this list originate from one sample, sequenced in a study of beta chain features in type 1 diabetes. Findings and limits, study-wide: Type 1 diabetes patients had moderately but significantly shorter TCRB CDR3s in all four CD4+ subsets.

These receptors have no identified antigens. As every portion of the isolated RNA was reverse transcribed, the sequencing read expressed TCRB transcripts. The method was immunoSEQ multiplex PCR; TCRdb's version includes in-frame clones alone and lacks a portion of them. This table holds about 170,000 clones, around 7.9% found once. The material sequenced was central memory CD4+ T cells from blood. All receptors derive from a man aged 18 to 35 with type 1 diabetes.

There are a few counts of this clone. The V call is TRBV7-2, the J call TRBJ2-1; D perhaps matches TRBD1 (5 bases). V shed 5 bases and J shed 0 bases, with 11 bases lying between them. This CDR3 has 15 residues. Germline V CDR1 and CDR2: SGHTA, FQGNSA. CDR3 coding DNA: TGTGCCAGCAGCCTCGACAGAAGCTCCTACAATGAGCAGTTCTTC. Its protein product is CASSLDRSSYNEQFF.

V gene TRBV28 combines with J gene TRBJ2-4; D uncertain. V was trimmed by 6 bases and J by 0 bases, leaving 12 bases between them. Germline CDR1 and CDR2: MDHEN and SYDVKM. The CDR3 spans 15 residues. CDR3 sequence reads: CASSRTPLAKNIQYF. The CDR3 bases are TGTGCCAGCAGCCGTACTCCCTTAGCCAAAAACATTCAGTACTTC.

The chain has TRBV30 and TRBJ1-2, with TRBD1 matching over 8 bases. The trim removed 5 bases at V and 2 bases at J, leaving 4 bases unmatched. This CDR3 is built from 13 residues. The germline gives CDR1 GTSNPN, CDR2 SVGIG (reference sequence). The CDR3 region is CAWVRDRNYGYTF. In DNA, the CDR3 is TGTGCCTGGGTTAGGGACAGGAACTATGGCTACACCTTC.

V and J are TRBV29-1 and TRBJ2-3; tentative D call: TRBD1 (6 bases). Trimming stripped 4 bases from V and 3 bases from J, with 14 bases between. This CDR3 is 14 amino acids long. The V gene's germline CDR1 is SQVTM and CDR2 ANQGSEA. DNA of the CDR3: TGCAGCGTTGTGGCCAGGGGATCAACAGATACGCAGTATTTT. This gives the protein CSVVARGSTDTQYF.

This clone was observed a handful of times. This chain links TRBV5-1 with TRBJ2-1, with a possible D match to TRBD2 (5 bases). CDR1 and CDR2 from the germline V gene are SGHRS and YFSETQ. Trimming pared 4 bases from V and 0 bases from J, leaving 14 bases between. The CDR3 sequence is 16 residues long. The CDR3 nucleotides are TGCGCCAGCAGCCCCAGCGCGACTAACTCCTACAATGAGCAGTTCTTC. Protein: CASSPSATNSYNEQFF.

This clone is a singleton in its sample. The chain employs TRBV6-1 and TRBJ1-5; TRBD1 matches at 7 bases. Trimming cost V 8 bases and J 3 bases; bases outside gene matches: 10. CDR1 is MNHNS, CDR2 SASEGT, per germline. The CDR3 has 15 residues. CDR3: CASGKTGANNQPQHF. As DNA, the CDR3 is TGTGCCAGCGGGAAAACAGGGGCGAACAATCAGCCCCAGCATTTT.

The rearrangement links TRBV10-3 to TRBJ2-5; 7 nucleotides match TRBD2. The germline V gene encodes CDR1 ENHRY and CDR2 SYGVKD. The CDR3 spans 15 residues. Trimming removed 2 bases from V and 5 bases from J; junction bases left unmatched: 8. DNA for the CDR3: TGTGCCATCAGTGAGCAGGGCGGGAGTCTGGAGACCCAGTACTTC. As protein: CAISEQGGSLETQYF.

Many counts were recorded for this clone. V usage is TRBV27 and J usage is TRBJ1-3; D is unclear. CDR3 length: 16 residues. Trimming removed 4 bases from V and 7 bases from J, with 20 bases in between. Germline V gives CDR1 MNHEY, CDR2 SMNVEV (reference sequence). The CDR3 DNA follows: TGTGCCAGCAGTTCCTCTGGGCCCCGGATTAGGAACACCATATATTTT. It encodes CASSSSGPRIRNTIYF.

This chain connects TRBV28 to TRBJ2-4; D call uncertain. Germline V gives CDR1 MDHEN, CDR2 SYDVKM. There are 12 residues in the CDR3. The V end lost 5 bases, the J end lost 8 bases, and 10 bases lay between the germline ends. This CDR3 is CASSKSIDIQYF. The CDR3, as DNA: TGTGCCAGCAGTAAGAGCATAGACATTCAGTACTTC.

V and J are TRBV7-8 and TRBJ1-5, with D maybe TRBD1 (5 bases). The CDR3 runs 14 residues. Trimming left V 0 bases short and J 8 bases short, with 11 bases between. Germline CDR1 reads SGHVS; CDR2 reads FQNEAQ. The CDR3 protein is CASSLARGYEPQHF. DNA for the CDR3: TGTGCCAGCAGCTTAGCGCGGGGGTACGAGCCCCAGCATTTT.